The rows below give T cell receptor beta chains drawn from one sample of a study of T cells after yellow fever vaccination. MiXCR was run by TCRdb on the 5' RACE reads, yielding one entry per CDR3 protein. The table shows 110,000 to 150,000 distinct CDR3 sequences, with approximately 6.6% occurring only once. The sequencing used CD4+ T cells sorted from PBMCs, collected 10 days after the yellow fever booster vaccination. The origin of the receptors is a man aged 25 to 40 who received the YFV17D yellow fever vaccine. The CDR3 runs from the conserved cysteine through the conserved F or W. Each record gives: V gene, D gene, clone size, J gene, CDR3 DNA, CDR3 protein. D genes are given only for firm matches. Rows give clone size only sometimes, using once, few, many, or a class for an expanded clone.

>TRBV7-7|TRBD2|-|TRBJ2-7
TGTGCCAGCAGCTTTGAAGGACCGGGACTAGCGGCTCCCTACGAGCAGTACTTC
CASSFEGPGLAAPYEQYF
>TRBV15|-|many|TRBJ2-5
TGTGCCACCAGCAGAGCCAACTTGGAGACCCAGTACTTC
CATSRANLETQYF
>TRBV19|TRBD2|many|TRBJ2-1
TGTGCCAGTAGTATCCTCTTGCGGGAGGGTGAGCAGTTCTTC
CASSILLREGEQFF
>TRBV29-1|TRBD2|many|TRBJ2-1
TGCAGCGAAGCCGCTAGCGGGACCTACAATGAGCAGTTCTTC
CSEAASGTYNEQFF
>TRBV6-2/TRBV6-3|-|few|TRBJ2-5
TGTGCCAGCAGGACCTTCGGGGGGCCGAGAGAGACCCAGTACTTC
CASRTFGGPRETQYF
>TRBV4-2|TRBD1|many|TRBJ2-1
TGTGCCAGCAGCTCCCCGACAGGGTCGGGGTTCAATGAGCAGTTCTTC
CASSSPTGSGFNEQFF
>TRBV7-9|-|few|TRBJ1-5
TGTGCCAGCAGCACCGGGACGAAACAGAGCAATCAGCCCCAGCATTTT
CASSTGTKQSNQPQHF
>TRBV3-1|-|-|TRBJ2-5
TGTGCCAGCTGTTGGGACCGCTGGGGCAGGCAGAAGTACCAAGAGACCCAGTACTTC
CASCWDRWGRQKYQETQYF
>TRBV20-1|TRBD2|few|TRBJ2-7
TGCAGTGCTAGTCAAGCGGGAGGCGGCCTCAAGGACGAGCAGTACTTC
CSASQAGGGLKDEQYF
>TRBV12-3/TRBV12-4|-|many|TRBJ2-7
TGTGCCAGCAGTTTAGGTGGAGGGATCTACGAGCAGTACTTC
CASSLGGGIYEQYF
>TRBV7-2|TRBD2|many|TRBJ2-3
TGTGCCAGCAGCTTAGCAGCGGGGGGGACAGATACGCAGTATTTT
CASSLAAGGTDTQYF
>TRBV29-1|-|-|TRBJ2-5
TGCAGCGCCCCCCGGGACGGAGGTGGGGAGACCCAGTACTTC
CSAPRDGGGETQYF
>TRBV19|-|-|TRBJ2-3
TGTGCCAGTAGTTCCTACATGGATACGCAGTATTTT
CASSSYMDTQYF
>TRBV9|TRBD1|-|TRBJ1-1
TGTGCCAGCAGCCAAAGCAGGGGGGAAACTGAAGCTTTCTTT
CASSQSRGETEAFF
>TRBV20-1|TRBD1|-|TRBJ2-2
TGCAGTGCCTCGGGACAGGTGGCCGGGGAGCTGTTTTTT
CSASGQVAGELFF
>TRBV2|TRBD2|many|TRBJ2-3
TGTGCCAGCAGGGCACCTAGCGGTAGCACAGATACGCAGTATTTT
CASRAPSGSTDTQYF
>TRBV12-3/TRBV12-4|TRBD2|-|TRBJ2-5
TGTACCAGCAGTTGGGGTAGCGGGACTATATTCTCGGAGACCCAGTACTTC
CTSSWGSGTIFSETQYF
>TRBV27|-|few|TRBJ2-7
TGTGCCAGCCTCTATGGGACAGAGCAGTACTTC
CASLYGTEQYF
>TRBV20-1|-|-|TRBJ1-6
TGCAGTGCTAGACGGACCCGGGGGTTGGGACCCCTCCACTTT
CSARRTRGLGPLHF
>TRBV18|TRBD1|many|TRBJ2-7
TGTGCCAGCTCACCGCGACAGGGGGAATACGAGCAGTACTTC
CASSPRQGEYEQYF
>TRBV7-2|TRBD1|few|TRBJ2-7
TGTGCCAGCAGCATCGGACAGGGCTACGAGCAGTACTTC
CASSIGQGYEQYF
>TRBV18|TRBD1|many|TRBJ2-7
TGTGCCAGCTCATTATCGACAGGGGCCGGCTACGAGCAGTACTTC
CASSLSTGAGYEQYF
>TRBV20-1|TRBD2|many|TRBJ2-7
TGCAGTGCTAACCCGGGAGGGCCCTCCGTCGAGCAGTACTTC
CSANPGGPSVEQYF
>TRBV13|TRBD2|many|TRBJ2-1
TGTGCCAGCAGCTCCCGCGCGGGAGGGAATGAGCAGTTCTTC
CASSSRAGGNEQFF
>TRBV6-5|-|many|TRBJ2-5
TGTGCCAGCAGTTGGGGGAGAGGGGGTAGGGAGACCCAGTACTTC
CASSWGRGGRETQYF
>TRBV7-2|TRBD2|many|TRBJ2-3
TGTGCCAGCACCTTTCTAGCGGGAGGGCCCGCAGATACGCAGTATTTT
CASTFLAGGPADTQYF
>TRBV7-8|TRBD2|many|TRBJ2-3
TGTGCCAGCAGCATGGTTTCGGGAGGGACAGATACGCAGTATTTT
CASSMVSGGTDTQYF
>TRBV12-3/TRBV12-4|-|many|TRBJ2-2
TGTGCCAGCAGTCCAGAGGAGGGATCGGCCGGGGAGCTGTTTTTT
CASSPEEGSAGELFF
>TRBV5-1|-|many|TRBJ2-3
TGCGCCAGCAGCTTGGAAGCCCCTGGCTATACGCAGTATTTT
CASSLEAPGYTQYF
>TRBV10-3|-|many|TRBJ2-5
TGTGCCATCAGTAATCAAGCGGAGTTTCAAGAGACCCAGTACTTC
CAISNQAEFQETQYF
>TRBV20-1|-|few|TRBJ1-6
TGCAGTGGCAAAAGCTCCTATAATTCACCCCTCCACTTT
CSGKSSYNSPLHF
>TRBV7-2|TRBD2|many|TRBJ2-1
TGTGCCAGCAGCCAACTAGCGGCTATTTACAATGAGCAGTTCTTC
CASSQLAAIYNEQFF
>TRBV2|-|-|TRBJ2-1
TGTGCCAGCAGTGGGGGCCTAGGAGGCGAGCAGTTCTTC
CASSGGLGGEQFF
>TRBV4-3|-|many|TRBJ1-1
TGCGCCAGCAGCCAAGATCGGAGCGGGGAGGCTTTCTTT
CASSQDRSGEAFF
>TRBV5-1|TRBD1|many|TRBJ2-7
TGCGCCAGCAGCTTGGCCTCGGACAGGGGGTCCTACGAGCAGTACTTC
CASSLASDRGSYEQYF
>TRBV7-9|TRBD2|few|TRBJ2-5
TGTGCCAGCAGCTTATCAGGACTAGCGTTGGAGACCCAGTACTTC
CASSLSGLALETQYF
>TRBV12-3/TRBV12-4|-|many|TRBJ2-2
TGTGCCAGCAGTATCGGGACGAACATGGCCGGGGAGCTGTTTTTT
CASSIGTNMAGELFF
>TRBV23-1|TRBD1|-|TRBJ1-1
TGCGCCAGCAGTCGGACAGGGCACGTCTCTGAAGCTTTCTTT
CASSRTGHVSEAFF
>TRBV10-3|TRBD1|many|TRBJ2-7
TGTGCCACCGCCGGGACAGGGGACCACGAGCAGTACTTC
CATAGTGDHEQYF
>TRBV12-3/TRBV12-4|TRBD2|many|TRBJ2-7
TGTGCCAGCAGTTTAGACGGCGGGAGTGTCTACGAGCAGTACTTC
CASSLDGGSVYEQYF
>TRBV4-2|-|many|TRBJ2-7
TGTGCCAGCAGGGGGAACTACGAGCAGTACTTC
CASRGNYEQYF
>TRBV29-1|-|many|TRBJ1-4
TGCAGCGTTGTCATGGACCGCGAAAAACTGTTTTTT
CSVVMDREKLFF
>TRBV5-6|-|many|TRBJ2-3
TGTGCCAGCAGCTGGGAGCGGGTTGAGCAGTATTTT
CASSWERVEQYF
>TRBV7-6|-|many|TRBJ2-3
TGTGCCAGCAGCTTAGTTAGGACCTCCCAACTGGGCACGCAGTATTTT
CASSLVRTSQLGTQYF
>TRBV20-1|-|-|TRBJ2-1
TGCAGTGTCCCAGCGGTGAGCTCCTACAATGAGCAGTTCTTC
CSVPAVSSYNEQFF
>TRBV28|TRBD1|many|TRBJ1-5
TGTGCCAGCAGTCCTCCCGGGACAGTGAGATCGGGGGGCAATCAGCCCCAGCATTTT
CASSPPGTVRSGGNQPQHF
>TRBV20-1|-|many|TRBJ2-5
TGCAGTGTTACAGACCAAGAGACCCAGTACTTC
CSVTDQETQYF
>TRBV12-3/TRBV12-4|-|many|TRBJ2-1
TGTGCCAGCAGTCAACCTACTAGAAGGGGGGACGATGAGCAGTTCTTC
CASSQPTRRGDDEQFF
>TRBV10-2|-|many|TRBJ2-3
TGCGCCACCACCTTTAGCACGGCAGGCACAGATACGCAGTATTTT
CATTFSTAGTDTQYF
>TRBV6-1|-|many|TRBJ1-5
TGTGCCAGCAGAATCCGGGAGTATAGCAATCAGCCCCAGCATTTT
CASRIREYSNQPQHF
>TRBV24-1|TRBD2|many|TRBJ2-7
TGTGCCACCAGTGAGCGGGGGACGGTCGAGCAGTACTTC
CATSERGTVEQYF
>TRBV4-3|TRBD2|many|TRBJ2-1
TGCGCCAGCAGCCATGGGGGACTAGCGGGTACCCGGAATGAGCAGTTCTTC
CASSHGGLAGTRNEQFF
>TRBV28|TRBD2|few|TRBJ2-3
TGTGCCAGCATCCCCGGGCGGGGGGATACGCAGTATTTT
CASIPGRGDTQYF
>TRBV4-1|-|many|TRBJ1-5
TGCGCCAGCAGCCAAGTCTTTTCAGGGCGGACGAATCAGCCCCAGCATTTT
CASSQVFSGRTNQPQHF
>TRBV5-3|TRBD2|few|TRBJ2-2
TGTGCCAGAAGGCCGTCGGTAGCGGGGGATCCCCCTTCGAACACCGGGGAGCTGTTTTTT
CARRPSVAGDPPSNTGELFF
>TRBV11-1|TRBD2|-|TRBJ2-5
TGTGCCAGCAGCCGTAAGGGGGGACTAGCGGTCCGCGCTAGGGAGACCCAGTACTTC
CASSRKGGLAVRARETQYF
>TRBV3-1|-|many|TRBJ2-6
TGTGCCAGCAGCCAAGTGCGGCGGAGCTCTGGGGCCAACGTCCTGACTTTC
CASSQVRRSSGANVLTF
>TRBV6-1|-|few|TRBJ1-3
TGTGCCAGCGGACCGGTCTCTGGAAACACCATATATTTT
CASGPVSGNTIYF
>TRBV6-5|-|few|TRBJ1-1
TGTGCCAGCAGTTATACCACCTTGAACACTGAAGCTTTCTTT
CASSYTTLNTEAFF